The clone carrying this T cell receptor (beta chain) has a count of ten or more. The antigen is undetermined. The sample comes from a study of HIV-infected children after antiretroviral therapy interruption. Study background: Most participating children were previously exposed to EBV and CMV. Interruption-arm sampling covered weeks 0, 12, interruption end (24 or 48), and about 3 years post-study.

Unique molecular identifiers were included in an RNA-based 3' RACE TCR library. TCRdb called the 3' RACE reads again in MiXCR, with one record for every CDR3 protein. This sample yields approximately 96,000 distinct CDR3 sequences, of which under 8% are seen a single time; around 1.1% belongs to the top ten. This CDR3 is built from 10 residues. The V and J ends lost 8 bases and 3 bases respectively, with 4 bases between them. The germline gives CDR1 SNHLY, CDR2 FYNNEI. Study-level results: By the end of treatment interruption, naive CD4+ clonality (Gini) increased.

The treatment was: PENTA 11 planned treatment interruption arm or continuous ART arm. The sample consisted of CD45RA+ CD4+ T cells from PBMCs, pooled from several time points, taken from a donor given antiretroviral therapy, either interrupted or continuous. Subset meaning: naive CD4+ CD45RA+ CD45RO- T cells. The receptor was isolated from a pool of human donors with HIV. The rearrangement links TRBV2 to TRBJ1-1; D unresolved. The chain's CDR3 is CASRYTEAFF. The CDR3 DNA follows: TGTGCCAGCCGGTACACTGAAGCTTTCTTT.